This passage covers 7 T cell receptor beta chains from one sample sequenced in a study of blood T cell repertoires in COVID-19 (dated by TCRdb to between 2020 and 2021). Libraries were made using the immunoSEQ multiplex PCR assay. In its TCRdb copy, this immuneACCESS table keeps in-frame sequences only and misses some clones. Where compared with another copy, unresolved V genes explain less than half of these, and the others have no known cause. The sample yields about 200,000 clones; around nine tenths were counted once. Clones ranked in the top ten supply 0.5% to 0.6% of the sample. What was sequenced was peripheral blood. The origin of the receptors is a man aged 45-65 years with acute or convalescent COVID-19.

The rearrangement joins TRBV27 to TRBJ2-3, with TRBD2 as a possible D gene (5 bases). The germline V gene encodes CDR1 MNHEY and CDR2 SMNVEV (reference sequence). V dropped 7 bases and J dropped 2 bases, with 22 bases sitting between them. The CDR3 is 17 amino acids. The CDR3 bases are TGTGCCAGCATCCAAAGGTTAGGCTCAGCGGTCACAGATACGCAGTATTTT. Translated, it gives CASIQRLGSAVTDTQYF.

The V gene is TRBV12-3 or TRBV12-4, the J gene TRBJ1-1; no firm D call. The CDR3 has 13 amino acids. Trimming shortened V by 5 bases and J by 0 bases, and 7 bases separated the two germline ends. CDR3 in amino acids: CASSRQVNTEAFF. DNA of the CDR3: TGTGCCAGCAGTCGACAAGTGAACACTGAAGCTTTCTTT.

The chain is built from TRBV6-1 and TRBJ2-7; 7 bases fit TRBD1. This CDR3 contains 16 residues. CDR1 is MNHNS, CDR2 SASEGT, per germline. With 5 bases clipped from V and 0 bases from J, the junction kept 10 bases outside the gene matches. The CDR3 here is CASSKDRDRYSYEQYV. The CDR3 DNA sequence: TGTGCCAGCAGTAAAGACCGGGACAGATACTCCTACGAGCAGTACGTC.

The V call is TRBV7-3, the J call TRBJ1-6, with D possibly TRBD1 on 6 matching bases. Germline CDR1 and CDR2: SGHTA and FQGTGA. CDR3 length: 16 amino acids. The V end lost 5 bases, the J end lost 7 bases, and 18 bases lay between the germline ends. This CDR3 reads CASSPLSGDENSPLHF. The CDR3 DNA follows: TGTGCCAGCAGCCCTCTATCAGGGGACGAGAATTCACCCCTCCACTTT.

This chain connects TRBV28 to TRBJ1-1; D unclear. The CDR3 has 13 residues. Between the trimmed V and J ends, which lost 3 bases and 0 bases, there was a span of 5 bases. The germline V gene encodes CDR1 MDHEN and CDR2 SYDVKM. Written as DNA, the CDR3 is TGTGCCAGCAGTTTCGTTATGAACACTGAAGCTTTCTTT. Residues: CASSFVMNTEAFF.

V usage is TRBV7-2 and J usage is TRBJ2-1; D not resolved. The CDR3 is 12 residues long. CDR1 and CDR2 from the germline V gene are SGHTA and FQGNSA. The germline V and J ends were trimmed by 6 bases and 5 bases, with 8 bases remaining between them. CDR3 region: CASRRLHNEQFF. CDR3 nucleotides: TGTGCCAGCAGGCGATTGCACAATGAGCAGTTCTTC.

This chain's CDR3 is CASSYSNLAGEETQYF. The CDR3 coding sequence is TGTGCCAGCAGTTACTCGAATCTAGCGGGAGAGGAGACCCAGTACTTC. The V gene is TRBV6-5, the J gene TRBJ2-5; TRBD2 aligns across 10 bases. Germline lookup yields CDR1 MNHEY and CDR2 SVGAGI. This CDR3 has 16 amino acids. The V gene end was trimmed by 0 bases and the J gene end by 5 bases; junction bases not matched to a gene: 6.